One and the same sample provided the 4 T cell receptor beta chains below, sequenced in a study of blood T cell repertoires in COVID-19. TCRdb's table, derived via immunoSEQ multiplex PCR, lists solely in-frame clones and lacks some. The data hold approximately 82,000 clones, with around 82% observed a single time. The sample consisted of peripheral blood. The receptors here all came from a woman aged 55-70 years with acute or convalescent COVID-19.

V gene TRBV19 combines with J gene TRBJ1-1; 7 bases are a match to TRBD1. The CDR3 has 15 residues. CDR1 LNHDA and CDR2 SQIVND come from the germline V gene (reference sequence). V lost 2 bases, J lost 2 bases, and 5 bases stayed unmatched. The CDR3: CASSISGGGNTEAFF. CDR3 coding DNA: TGTGCCAGTAGTATAAGTGGAGGGGGCAACACTGAAGCTTTCTTT.

This clone showed up just a few times. The genes are TRBV9 and TRBJ1-1; 10 bases are a match to TRBD1. The CDR3 consists of 15 residues. After removal of 2 bases from V and 7 bases from J, the junction contained 8 bases not matched to a gene. Germline CDR1 reads SGDLS; CDR2 reads YYNGEE. The CDR3 loop reads CASSVRQGAHVEAFF. CDR3 in DNA: TGTGCCAGCAGCGTTCGACAGGGGGCGCATGTTGAAGCTTTCTTT.

The genes are TRBV7-2 and TRBJ2-5; TRBD1 matches at 9 bases. V lost 3 bases, J lost 2 bases, and 1 base stayed unmatched. The germline V gene has CDR1 SGHTA and CDR2 FQGNSA. This CDR3 spans 14 amino acids. The CDR3 reads CASSFDRGQETQYF. The CDR3 bases are TGTGCCAGCAGCTTCGACAGGGGGCAAGAGACCCAGTACTTC.

V usage is TRBV5-6 and J usage is TRBJ1-4, with D possibly being TRBD1 (5 bases). This CDR3 is built from 13 residues. V gave up 4 bases and J gave up 4 bases, with 8 bases separating them. Looked up from germline, CDR1 is SGHDT and CDR2 is YYEEEE. CDR3 residues: CASSPGGNEKLFF. In DNA, the CDR3 is TGTGCCAGCAGCCCCGGGGGTAATGAAAAACTGTTTTTT. Full variable domain (outside the CDR3, taken from reference TRBV5-6 and TRBJ1-4): DAGVTQSPTHLIKTRGQQVTLRCSPKSGHDTVSWYQQALGQGPQFIFQYYEEEERQRGNFPDRFSGHQFPNYSSELNVNALLLGDSALYLCASSPGGNEKLFFGSGTQLSVL.